Included here is one TCR beta chain sequence, with context. Its antigen is currently unknown. This record belongs to a study of Graves' ophthalmopathy and Graves' hyperthyroidism. Turning to the study itself: Hyperthyroidism was considered stable when no ophthalmopathy appeared within 18 months of follow-up. Whole-study findings and limits: Blood shared most expanded thyroid clonotypes above 0.001 frequency.

Researchers took RNA transcripts and amplified TCR beta CDR3 regions from them. HTBI primers were used in a first-round RT-PCR, which preceded a second-round multiplex PCR. A single record per CDR3 protein comes from TCRdb applying MiXCR to the multiplex PCR reads. Of around 1,200,000 distinct CDR3 sequences in the sample, around a third were seen once. The study recruited hyperthyroidism patients aged 18 to 65 who were newly diagnosed, under 2 months' duration. Other autoimmune disease, uncontrolled infection, pregnancy and lactation led to exclusion. The clonotype was recovered from an adult man with Graves' hyperthyroidism. Sequenced input: peripheral blood or thyroid tissue (not recorded which).

Here the CDR3 reads CASSAGQLTEAFF. CDR3 bases: TGCGCCAGCAGTGCCGGACAGCTCACTGAAGCTTTCTTT. The chain recombines TRBV10-2 with TRBJ1-1, with D perhaps matching TRBD1 (6 bases). The CDR3 consists of 13 residues. Germline V gene data show CDR1 as WSHSY and CDR2 as SAAADI. V lost 4 bases and J lost 4, with 10 bases in between.